This entry describes one TCR beta chain. Its antigen is currently unknown. Germline V gene sequence: CDR1 SGHVS, CDR2 FQNEAQ. V lost 2 bases to trimming and J lost 3 bases, with 5 bases between them. CDR3 length equals 13 residues. The data originate from a study of cytomegalovirus exposure and HLA in healthy donors. Points from the study as a whole: Data from an earlier analysis indicated that most TCR beta V segments were productive either about 87% or about 30% of the time.

PCR was performed using 60 Vbeta and 13 Jbeta primers. Some clones are missing from TCRdb's copy, which holds only in-frame ones; the method was immunoSEQ multiplex PCR. The table includes about 86,000 clones, about two thirds detected once. The source material was PBMCs. The chain joins TRBV7-8 to TRBJ1-5; D is unresolved. This sequence originates from a man aged 55 to 70 in good health and CMV-seronegative. The CDR3 sequence: CASSLSVNQPQHF. The DNA for the CDR3 is TGTGCCAGCAGCTTATCCGTCAATCAGCCCCAGCATTTT.